This T cell receptor (beta chain) was recovered during a study of CD8+CD57+ T cells in acquired aplastic anemia. Study-wide background: Sorted CD4+ and CD8+ cells yielded about 2.9 ug of DNA on average. Study-wide results and limits: Approximately 30 was the count of CD8+ CDR3 sequences that patients shared with controls.

Of note for this clonotype: Its specificity is not known. Its ends do not fully match the called genes, so a read error is possible.

Patients included in sequencing had previously demonstrated CD8+CD57+ cell expansion by flow cytometry. For CDR3 and TCR beta VDJ profiling, genomic DNA was the template used. TCRdb reprocessed the reads via MiXCR and lists one record per CDR3 protein. The sample has approximately 250,000 distinct CDR3 sequences; about 80% are singletons. Germline values: CDR1 SEHNR, CDR2 FQNEAQ (reference sequence). CDR3 length equals 14 residues. The V call is TRBV7-9, the J call TRBJ2-7, with 8 bases lining up with TRBD2. The clonotype comes from a human donor with aplastic anemia. Sample: sorted CD4+, CD8+, or CD8+CD57+ T cells (not recorded which) from PBMCs. The CDR3 DNA reads TGTGCCAGCAGCGGCGCAGCGGGGGCGACCGAAGCGTTCTTC. Residues: CASSGAAGATEAFF.